The clone carrying this T cell receptor beta chain came up a few times. Looked up from germline, CDR1 is MNHNS and CDR2 is SASEGT. The ends were cut back, 5 bases at V and 6 bases at J, with 14 bases in the middle. This CDR3 has 14 residues. TCRdb recomputed calls from the PCR reads with MiXCR, one row per CDR3 protein. The table has some 9,300 distinct CDR3 sequences, about 39% seen once. The sample comes from a study of immune characterization of retroperitoneal liposarcoma. The chain couples TRBV6-1 to TRBJ2-4; the D gene could be TRBD1 or TRBD2 (6 bases each). Sequences were obtained from tumor tissue. This TCR was recovered from a male donor with retroperitoneal liposarcoma. The DNA for the CDR3 is TGTGCCAGCAGTCGGGCAGGAGGGGGAAACATTCAGTACTTC. The encoded protein is CASSRAGGGNIQYF.